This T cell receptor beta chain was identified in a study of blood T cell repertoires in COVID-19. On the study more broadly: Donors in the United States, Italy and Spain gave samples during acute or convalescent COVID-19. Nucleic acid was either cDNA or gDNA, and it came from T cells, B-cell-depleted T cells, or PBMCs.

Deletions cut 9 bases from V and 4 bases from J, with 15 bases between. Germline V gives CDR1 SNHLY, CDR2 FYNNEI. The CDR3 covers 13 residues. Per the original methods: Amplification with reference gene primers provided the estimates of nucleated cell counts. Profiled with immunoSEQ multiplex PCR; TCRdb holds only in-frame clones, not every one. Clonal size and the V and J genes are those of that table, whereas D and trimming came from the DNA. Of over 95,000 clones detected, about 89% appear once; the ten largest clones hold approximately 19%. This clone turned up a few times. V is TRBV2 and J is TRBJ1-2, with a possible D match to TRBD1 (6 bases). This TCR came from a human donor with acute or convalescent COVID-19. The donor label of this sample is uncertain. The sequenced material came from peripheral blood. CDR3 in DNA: TGTGCCAGTCACAGGGAGTATGCCTATGGCTACACCTTC. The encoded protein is CASHREYAYGYTF.